The rows below give T cell receptor beta chains drawn from one sample of a study of patients and donors after allogeneic stem cell transplantation. TCRdb re-called the RT-PCR reads through MiXCR, storing one row per CDR3 protein. The sample has about 150,000 distinct CDR3 sequences; over 30% are singletons. The source material was blood, either unsorted or a sorted T cell fraction (not recorded which). These receptors were obtained from a human donor who was either an allogeneic HSCT recipient or a stem cell or donor lymphocyte infusion donor (not recorded which). It is not recorded whose cells these are; they may come from a transplant donor. Each CDR3 is given with its conserved first and last residue. A D gene is named only where the DNA matches it firmly. Rows give clone size only sometimes, using once, few, many, or a class for an expanded clone.

-	TRBV6-2/TRBV6-3	TRBD2	TRBJ2-3	TGTGCCAGCAGTACCCCCCAGCGGGGGAGCACAGATACGCAGTATTTT	CASSTPQRGSTDTQYF
few	TRBV6-2/TRBV6-3	-	TRBJ1-2	TGTGCCAGCTCGAACGCAAGCGGGGGTCTCCTCTATGGCTACACCTTC	CASSNASGGLLYGYTF
-	TRBV25-1	-	TRBJ1-5	TGTGCCAGCAGTGATGGCGTTCAGCCCCAGCATTTT	CASSDGVQPQHF
-	TRBV12-3/TRBV12-4	-	TRBJ2-2	TGTGCCAGCAGGCCTACGGCAGGGTCAACCACCGGGGAGCTGTTTTTT	CASRPTAGSTTGELFF
-	TRBV6-2/TRBV6-3	-	TRBJ2-1	TGTGCCAGCAGTTACTCGATCAGGAATGAGCAGTTCTTC	CASSYSIRNEQFF
-	TRBV9	-	TRBJ1-2	TGTGCCAGCAGCGTAGGGGCAGACTATGGCTACACCTTC	CASSVGADYGYTF
few	TRBV6-6	-	TRBJ1-3	TGTGCCAGCAGCCTCAGCCCCGACTCTGGAAACACCATATATTTT	CASSLSPDSGNTIYF
-	TRBV4-2	-	TRBJ1-2	TGTGCCAGCAGCCCGCGGGGGGGGTTGGACTATGGCTACACCTTC	CASSPRGGLDYGYTF
-	TRBV9	-	TRBJ1-6	TGTGCCAGCAGCGTAGTTGACGGAGGGGCCTATAATTCACCCCTCCACTTT	CASSVVDGGAYNSPLHF
-	TRBV6-6	-	TRBJ1-1	TGTGCCAGCAGTCGGGATTTGAGCACTGAAGCTTTCTTT	CASSRDLSTEAFF
-	TRBV29-1	-	TRBJ1-2	TGCAGCGTATGGGGGCAGGCGAACTATGGCTACACCTTC	CSVWGQANYGYTF
few	TRBV28	-	TRBJ1-4	TGTGCCAGTGTGGGACCTTCTAATGAAAAACTGTTTTTT	CASVGPSNEKLFF
-	TRBV7-3	TRBD2	TRBJ2-1	TGTGCCAGCAGCCCCAGCCTAGCGGGGGGGTTTAATGAGCAGTTCTTC	CASSPSLAGGFNEQFF
few	TRBV7-2	-	TRBJ1-5	TGTGCCAGCGGTAAGGACACCAGCAATCAGCCCCAGCATTTT	CASGKDTSNQPQHF
few	TRBV3-1	-	TRBJ2-1	TGTGCCAGCAGTCAGGACAGCTTGACCTACAATGAGCAGTTCTTC	CASSQDSLTYNEQFF
-	TRBV7-2	-	TRBJ2-5	TGTGCCAGCAGCTCCCCAAATGCGGAGGAGACCCAGTACTTC	CASSSPNAEETQYF
-	TRBV7-2	-	TRBJ2-2	TGTGCCAGCAGCTACACCGGCAGGTCGACCCCCGGGGAGCTGTTTTTT	CASSYTGRSTPGELFF
-	TRBV27	-	TRBJ1-6	TGTGCCAGCAGTTTTGGTACAGCTAATTCACCCCTCCACTTT	CASSFGTANSPLHF
-	TRBV29-1	-	TRBJ2-3	TGCAGCGTTGCCCCTCTCCCGGGACCTTCCCTTTTCCCAGATACGCAGTATTTT	CSVAPLPGPSLFPDTQYF
-	TRBV28	-	TRBJ1-5	TGTGCCAGCAGCCGGGGGTTAAATCAGCCCCAGCATTTT	CASSRGLNQPQHF
few	TRBV29-1	-	TRBJ2-3	TGCAGCGTAAACACAGGTTCAGATACGCAGTATTTT	CSVNTGSDTQYF
-	TRBV20-1	-	TRBJ1-6	TGCAGTGCTAGTGTCCGCCCAACACCCCTCCACTTT	CSASVRPTPLHF
-	TRBV4-2	-	TRBJ2-5	TGTGCCAGCAGCCACGGAGGGAGACAAGAGACCCAGTACTTC	CASSHGGRQETQYF
once	TRBV11-1	TRBD1	TRBJ2-3	TGTGCCAGTACTGCAGGGGGAACAGATACGCAGTATTTT	CASTAGGTDTQYF
once	TRBV29-1	-	TRBJ2-6	TGCAGCGTTTCCAGCTCTGGGGCCAACGTCCTGACTTTC	CSVSSSGANVLTF